This entry concerns a single TCR beta chain. Its matching antigen is unknown. The entry originates in a study of CD8+CD57+ T cells in acquired aplastic anemia. The overall study: The study obtained an average of approximately 2.9 ug of DNA from sorted CD4+ and CD8+ cells. Healthy donors averaged about 10 million reads for CD4+ cells. Findings of the study overall: Patients and controls turned out to have approximately 29 CD8+ CDR3 sequences in common. Significant differences in CD8+ Simpson's diversity were not observed between patients and controls.

Profiling that covered TCR beta VDJ and CDR3 relied on genomic DNA as its template. TCRdb processed the reads anew with MiXCR; each CDR3 protein has one entry. The sample yields approximately 380,000 distinct CDR3 sequences, about two thirds seen once. The specimen sequenced was sorted CD4+, CD8+, or CD8+CD57+ T cells (not recorded which) from PBMCs. The receptor's source is a human donor in good health, serving as a control.

The CDR3 loop is CASKSRTAQETQYF. DNA for the CDR3: TGTGCCAGCAAATCTAGGACAGCTCAAGAGACCCAGTACTTC. The V gene is TRBV7-2, the J gene TRBJ2-5; TRBD1 might be the D (6 bases). CDR3 length equals 14 residues. V lost 7 bases and J lost 2, with 14 bases in between. Germline V gene lookup returns CDR1 SGHTA and CDR2 FQGNSA.